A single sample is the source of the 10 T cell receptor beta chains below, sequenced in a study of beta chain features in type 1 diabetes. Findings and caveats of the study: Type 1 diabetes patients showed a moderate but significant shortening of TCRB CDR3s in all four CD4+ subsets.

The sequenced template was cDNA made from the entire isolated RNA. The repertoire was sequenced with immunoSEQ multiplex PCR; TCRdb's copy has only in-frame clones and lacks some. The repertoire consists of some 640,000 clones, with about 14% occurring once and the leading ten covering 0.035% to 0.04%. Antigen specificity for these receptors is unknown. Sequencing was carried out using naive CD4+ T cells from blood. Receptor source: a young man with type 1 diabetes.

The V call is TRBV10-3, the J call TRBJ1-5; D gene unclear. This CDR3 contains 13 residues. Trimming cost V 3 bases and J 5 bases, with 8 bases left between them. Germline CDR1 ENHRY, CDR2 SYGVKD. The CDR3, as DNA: TGTGCCATCAGTGATGGACGGGATCAGCCCCAGCATTTT. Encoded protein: CAISDGRDQPQHF.

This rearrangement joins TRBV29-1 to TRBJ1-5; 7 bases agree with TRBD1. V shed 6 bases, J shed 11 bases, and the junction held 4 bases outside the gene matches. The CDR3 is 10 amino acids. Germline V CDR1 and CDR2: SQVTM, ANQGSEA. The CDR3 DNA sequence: TGCAGCGTCAAAGACAGGGCCCAGCATTTT. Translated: CSVKDRAQHF. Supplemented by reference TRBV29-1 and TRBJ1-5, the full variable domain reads SAVISQKPSRDICQRGTSLTIQCQVDSQVTMMFWYRQQPGQSLTLIATANQGSEATYESGFVIDKFPISRPNLTFSTLTVSNMSPEDSSIYLCSVKDRAQHFGDGTRLSIL.

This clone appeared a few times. For the CDR3, the DNA is TGTGCCAGCAGCTTAGGAGGGGGCCGCACAGATACGCAGTATTTT. Translating gives CASSLGGGRTDTQYF. V usage is TRBV7-6 and J usage is TRBJ2-3, with 7 bases lining up with TRBD1. This CDR3 comprises 15 residues. The V segment lost 1 base and the J segment 1 base; nucleotides outside the gene matches: 2. The V gene's germline CDR1 is SGHVS and CDR2 FNYEAQ.

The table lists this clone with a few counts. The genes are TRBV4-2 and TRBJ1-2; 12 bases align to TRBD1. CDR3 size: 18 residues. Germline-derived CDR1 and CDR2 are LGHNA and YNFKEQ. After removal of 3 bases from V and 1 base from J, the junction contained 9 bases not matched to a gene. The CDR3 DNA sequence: TGTGCCAGCAGCCATACCCCGGGACAGGGGGCGTTTAACTATGGCTACACCTTC. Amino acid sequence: CASSHTPGQGAFNYGYTF.

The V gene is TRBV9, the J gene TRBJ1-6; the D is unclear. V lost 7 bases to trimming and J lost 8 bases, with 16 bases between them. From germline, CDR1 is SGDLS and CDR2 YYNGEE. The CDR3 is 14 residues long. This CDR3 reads CASSSREADSPLHF. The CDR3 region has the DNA TGTGCCAGCTCCTCGAGGGAGGCGGATTCACCCCTCCACTTT.

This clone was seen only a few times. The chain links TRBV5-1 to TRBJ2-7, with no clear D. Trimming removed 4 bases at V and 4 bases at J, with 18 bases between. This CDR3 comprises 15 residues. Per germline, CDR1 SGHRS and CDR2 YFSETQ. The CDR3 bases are TGCGCCAGCAGCCCTCCAGAGACCTTCCGATACGAGCAGTACTTC. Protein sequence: CASSPPETFRYEQYF.

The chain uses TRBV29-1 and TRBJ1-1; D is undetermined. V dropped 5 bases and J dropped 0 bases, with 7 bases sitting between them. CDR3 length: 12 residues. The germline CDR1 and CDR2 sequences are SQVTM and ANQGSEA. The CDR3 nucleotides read TGCAGCGTTACCGTCTTGAACACTGAAGCTTTCTTT. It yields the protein CSVTVLNTEAFF.

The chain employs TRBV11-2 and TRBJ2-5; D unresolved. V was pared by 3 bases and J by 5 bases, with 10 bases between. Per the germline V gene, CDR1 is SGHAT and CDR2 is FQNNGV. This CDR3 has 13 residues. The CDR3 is CASSFPSSETQYF. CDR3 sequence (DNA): TGTGCCAGCAGCTTTCCTTCGTCGGAGACCCAGTACTTC.

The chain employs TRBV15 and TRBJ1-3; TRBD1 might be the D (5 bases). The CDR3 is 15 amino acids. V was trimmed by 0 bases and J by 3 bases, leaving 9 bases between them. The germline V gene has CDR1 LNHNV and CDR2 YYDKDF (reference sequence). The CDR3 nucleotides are TGTGCCACCAGCAGAGAGCAGGGCCTTGGAAACACCATATATTTT. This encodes CATSREQGLGNTIYF.

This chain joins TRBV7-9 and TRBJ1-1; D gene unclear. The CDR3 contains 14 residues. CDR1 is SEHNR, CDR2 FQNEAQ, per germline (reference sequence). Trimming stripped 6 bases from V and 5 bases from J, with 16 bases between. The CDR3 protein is CASRDRGRVTEAFF. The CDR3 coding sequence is TGTGCCAGCAGGGATCGGGGAAGGGTTACTGAAGCTTTCTTT.